This T cell receptor (beta chain) was sequenced for a study of post-analysis software for immune sequencing data. Findings of the study overall: Controls showed significantly higher normalized Chao1 diversity than did multiple sclerosis patients. TRBV5-6, TRBV5-1 and TRBV20-1 were among roughly five TRBV segments more frequent in patients than controls.

This clonotype appeared many times. Its specificity is not known. CDR3 size: 15 residues. Trimming removed 2 bases from V and 6 bases from J; junction bases left unmatched: 2. The germline gives CDR1 MNHNY, CDR2 SVGAGI (reference sequence). Included in the TCR beta cDNA libraries were unique molecular identifiers. TCRdb reanalysed the PCR reads using MiXCR and keeps one entry per CDR3 protein. The table lists about 180,000 distinct CDR3 sequences, 30% of them singletons. The clonotype originates from a girl aged 10 to 17 with multiple sclerosis. This sequence joins TRBV6-6 and TRBJ1-6; TRBD1 matches 9 bases. Sequencing was performed on blood. The CDR3: CASSYKDRGNSPLHF. In DNA form, the CDR3 reads TGTGCCAGCAGTTACAAGGACAGGGGTAATTCACCCCTCCACTTT.